The 14 T cell receptor beta chains presented below share a single source sample, sequenced in a study of cytomegalovirus exposure and HLA in healthy donors. Primers for the PCR totalled 60 Vbeta and 13 Jbeta. Clones were sequenced by immunoSEQ multiplex PCR, and TCRdb holds only the in-frame ones, with some missing. This sample has under 90,000 clones, with roughly 74% found just once. Sequencing was done on a sample of PBMCs. The receptor source for this set is a man in his forties in good health and CMV-seronegative.

The chain joins TRBV10-1 to TRBJ2-1; perhaps TRBD2 as D (5 bases). Germline CDR1 reads WNHNN; CDR2 reads SYGVQD (reference sequence). The CDR3 is 12 residues long. With 5 bases removed from V and 7 bases from J, the gap between germline ends came to 9 bases. In DNA, the CDR3 is TGCGCCAGCAGTTCGGGGTGGAATGAGCAGTTCTTC. This codes for CASSSGWNEQFF.

V and J are TRBV6-1 and TRBJ1-2; tentative D call: TRBD1 (5 bases). Trimming took off 6 bases at V and 5 bases at J, with 13 bases between the two ends. Germline V gene sequence: CDR1 MNHNS, CDR2 SASEGT. The CDR3 totals 13 residues. CDR3 sequence: CASRQVQGYGYTF. The CDR3 bases are TGTGCCAGCAGACAGGTGCAGGGATATGGCTACACCTTC.

The chain couples TRBV30 to TRBJ1-5; D is possibly TRBD1 (5 bases). The V and J ends lost 0 bases and 8 bases respectively, with 17 bases between them. The germline V gene has CDR1 GTSNPN and CDR2 SVGIG (reference sequence). This CDR3 is 15 amino acids long. CDR3 nucleotides: TGTGCCTGGAGTGTTCTGTCAGGGAATAATGAGCCCCAGCATTTT. This codes for CAWSVLSGNNEPQHF.

Remarks on this clone: Within the sample, other DNA sequences also encode this same CDR3. V is TRBV5-1 and J is TRBJ1-1; 11 positions match TRBD1. CDR1 and CDR2 from the germline V gene are SGHRS and YFSETQ. Germline trimming cut 4 bases from V and 5 bases from J; bases unmatched to any gene: 4. The length of the CDR3 is 14 residues. The CDR3 protein is CASSPGTGGTEAFF. In DNA form, the CDR3 reads TGCGCCAGCAGCCCTGGGACAGGGGGAACTGAAGCTTTCTTT. The variable domain in full, completed from reference TRBV5-1 and TRBJ1-1, reads KAGVTQTPRYLIKTRGQQVTLSCSPISGHRSVSWYQQTPGQGLQFLFEYFSETQRNKGNFPGRFSGRQFSNSRSEMNVSTLELGDSALYLCASSPGTGGTEAFFGQGTRLTVV.

This clone was picked up one time. The rearrangement uses TRBV28 and TRBJ2-7; 8 bases align to TRBD2. V lost 6 bases and J lost 2; bases outside the gene matches: 6. This CDR3 is built from 14 residues. Germline V lookup: CDR1 MDHEN, CDR2 SYDVKM. The CDR3 spells CASSTPSGPYEQYF. The CDR3, as DNA: TGTGCCAGCAGCACACCTAGCGGGCCCTACGAGCAGTACTTC.

This chain links TRBV6-1 with TRBJ1-1, with D maybe TRBD1 (6 bases). The CDR3 sequence is 14 residues long. The V gene's germline CDR1 is MNHNS and CDR2 SASEGT. With 4 bases removed from V and 4 bases from J, the gap between germline ends came to 13 bases. The CDR3 DNA reads TGTGCCAGCAGTGCAGACAGGTTGATCACTGAAGCTTTCTTT. This gives the protein CASSADRLITEAFF.

The CDR3 DNA follows: TGTGCCAGCAGCTGGGGGGGGTCTGGCAACGAGCAGTACTTC. Its protein product is CASSWGGSGNEQYF. This sequence joins TRBV7-2 and TRBJ2-7; TRBD2 aligns across 7 bases. Looked up from germline, CDR1 is SGHTA and CDR2 is FQGNSA. The CDR3 has 14 amino acids. After removal of 4 bases from V and 5 bases from J, the junction contained 8 bases not matched to a gene.

CDR3 sequence (DNA): TGTGCCTGGAGTGGACAGACTAACTATGGCTACACCTTC. Translated: CAWSGQTNYGYTF. J is TRBJ1-2 and V is TRBV30, with D perhaps matching TRBD1 (5 bases). The V gene lost 1 base and the J gene lost 0 bases, with 6 bases spanning the gap. This CDR3 comprises 13 residues. Germline CDR1 reads GTSNPN; CDR2 reads SVGIG (reference sequence). Full variable domain (remainder filled in from reference TRBV30 and TRBJ1-2): SQTIHQWPATLVQPVGSPLSLECTVEGTSNPNLYWYRQAAGRGLQLLFYSVGIGQISSEVPQNLSASRPQDRQFILSSKKLLLSDSGFYLCAWSGQTNYGYTFGSGTRLTVV.

The chain joins TRBV7-8 to TRBJ1-3; 8 bases match TRBD1. The CDR3 has 18 residues. Germline CDR1 is SGHVS and CDR2 is FQNEAQ. The ends lost 0 bases at V and 4 bases at J; junction bases unmatched: 11. The CDR3 nucleotides are TGTGCCAGCAGCTTAGCGCTTATCCAGGGGGCTACAGGAAACACCATATATTTT. It codes for CASSLALIQGATGNTIYF.

The rearrangement links TRBV5-4 to TRBJ1-1; no reliable D call. CDR1 SGHNT and CDR2 YYREEE come from the germline V gene (reference sequence). The CDR3 is 14 amino acids. Trimming took 4 bases from V and 4 from J, leaving 14 bases between them. The CDR3 nucleotides are TGTGCCAGCAGCCCACAAGAGGTTGGCACTGAAGCTTTCTTT. Protein product: CASSPQEVGTEAFF. The full variable domain, completed using reference TRBV5-4 and TRBJ1-1, is ETGVTQSPTHLIKTRGQQVTLRCSSQSGHNTVSWYQQALGQGPQFIFQYYREEENGRGNFPPRFSGLQFPNYSSELNVNALELDDSALYLCASSPQEVGTEAFFGQGTRLTVV.

This clone was counted only a few times. V and J are TRBV7-8 and TRBJ2-7, with D perhaps matching TRBD2 (6 bases). V lost 5 bases and J lost 7, with 21 bases in between. Germline-derived CDR1 and CDR2 are SGHVS and FQNEAQ. This CDR3 is 15 amino acids long. CDR3: CASSRGRLTLYEQYF. The CDR3 nucleotides read TGTGCCAGCAGCCGGGGGAGACTAACTCTCTATGAGCAGTACTTC.

This clone was recorded only once. The V call is TRBV27, the J call TRBJ2-7; D not resolved. CDR3 size: 12 residues. Germline V gives CDR1 MNHEY, CDR2 SMNVEV (reference sequence). Trimming removed 2 bases at V and 7 bases at J, with 9 bases between. The CDR3 region is CASSLGPSEQYF. The CDR3 DNA reads TGTGCCAGCAGTTTAGGCCCCAGTGAGCAGTACTTC.

The chain employs TRBV5-4 and TRBJ2-1; TRBD2 agrees at 12 bases. The V and J ends lost 0 bases and 5 bases, in that order; junction bases with no gene match: 3. The CDR3 runs 16 residues. Per germline, CDR1 SGHNT and CDR2 YYREEE (reference sequence). CDR3 sequence: CASSLDLAGGHNEQFF. The CDR3 DNA follows: TGTGCCAGCAGCTTGGATCTAGCGGGGGGGCACAATGAGCAGTTCTTC.

The CDR3 sequence: CSVEWAGENTEAFF. In DNA form, the CDR3 reads TGCAGCGTTGAATGGGCAGGGGAGAACACTGAAGCTTTCTTT. This rearrangement joins TRBV29-1 to TRBJ1-1, with TRBD1 as a possible D gene (6 bases). Germline V gene sequence: CDR1 SQVTM, CDR2 ANQGSEA. The germline V and J ends were trimmed by 2 bases and 1 base, with 11 bases remaining between them. This CDR3 is 14 amino acids long.